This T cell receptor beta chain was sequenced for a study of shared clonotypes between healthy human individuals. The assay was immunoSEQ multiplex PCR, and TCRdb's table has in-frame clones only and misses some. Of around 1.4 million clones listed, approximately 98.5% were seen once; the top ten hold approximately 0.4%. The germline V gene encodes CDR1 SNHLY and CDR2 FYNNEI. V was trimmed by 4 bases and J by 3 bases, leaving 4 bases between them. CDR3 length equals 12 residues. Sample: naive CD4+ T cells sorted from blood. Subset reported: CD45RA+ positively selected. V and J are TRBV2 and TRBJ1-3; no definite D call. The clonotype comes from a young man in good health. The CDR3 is CASSVGGNTIYF. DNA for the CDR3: TGTGCCAGCAGTGTCGGTGGAAACACCATATATTTT.